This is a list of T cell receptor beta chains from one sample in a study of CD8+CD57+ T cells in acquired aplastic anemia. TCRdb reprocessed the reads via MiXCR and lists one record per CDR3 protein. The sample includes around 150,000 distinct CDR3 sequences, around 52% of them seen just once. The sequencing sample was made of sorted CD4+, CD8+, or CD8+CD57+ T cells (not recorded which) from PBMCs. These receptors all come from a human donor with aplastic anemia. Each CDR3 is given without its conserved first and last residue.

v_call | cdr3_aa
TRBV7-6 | ASSSAGTSGARPDTQY
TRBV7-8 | ASSFQFSPTNNEQF
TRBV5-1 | ASSRDMMNTEAF
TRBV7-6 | ASSFRQGAYEQY
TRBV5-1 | ASSNRPGQGTYEQY
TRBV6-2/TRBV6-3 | ASSKLATIGDTQY
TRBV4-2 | ASSQDQRSTDTQY
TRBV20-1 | SAVSPETQY
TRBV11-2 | ASRTAEYNSPLH
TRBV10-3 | AISEPAEGYT
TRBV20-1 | SARDPSGAYNEQF
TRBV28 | ASSLIYEDRVNEQY
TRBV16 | ASSQSGTGLRYEQY
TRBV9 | ASSSQGASYGYT
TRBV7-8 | ASSPWTEAF
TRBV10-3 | AISEYYNEQF
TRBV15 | ATSSTLNTEAF
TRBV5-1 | ASSLNRVTNTEAF
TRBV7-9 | ASSSMGQGNEQY
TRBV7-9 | ASSLLGEKLF
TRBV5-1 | ASSLGGGGPSDYGYT
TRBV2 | ASMKTDTQY
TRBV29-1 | SVPTQGYQGYGYT
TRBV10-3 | AISGSPGQGRRSEAF
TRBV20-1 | SAVQGYEQY
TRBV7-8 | ASSLDVNYGYT
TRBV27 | ASSPTSTGLKTQY
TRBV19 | ASKSGQGDGYT
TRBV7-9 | ASSLGELAGGDEQF